What follows are 25 T cell receptor beta chains derived from one specimen sequenced in a study of shared clonotypes between healthy human individuals (dated by TCRdb to about 2020). The receptor library was made with the immunoSEQ multiplex PCR assay. In TCRdb, the immuneACCESS table is reduced to in-frame sequences with V and J assigned. These tables do not hold every clone; where another copy was compared, an unresolved V gene accounts for under half, and the others remain unexplained. The sample table contains some 2,500,000 clones; only one count was recorded for under 95% of them. Of the sample, 0.37% falls within the top ten clones. Sequencing used naive CD4+ T cells from PBMCs. This specimen's cell subset or site label, interpreted: CD45RA+ positively selected. Source of these receptors: a young man in good health. Some clones in this sample may be carry-over from other donors' samples.

The chain combines TRBV27 with TRBJ2-7; D unclear. There are 14 residues in the CDR3. CDR1 and CDR2 (germline): MNHEY, SMNVEV (reference sequence). V shed 3 bases and J shed 2 bases, with 11 bases lying between them. CDR3 amino acids: CASSFVQGPYEQYF. The CDR3 DNA is TGTGCCAGCAGTTTTGTCCAAGGGCCCTACGAGCAGTACTTC.

The chain employs TRBV5-1 and TRBJ2-1, with D possibly TRBD1 on 6 matching bases. CDR1 and CDR2 (germline): SGHRS, YFSETQ. The V and J ends lost 1 base and 2 bases respectively, with 10 bases between them. CDR3 length: 15 amino acids. CDR3 region: CASSLTGPPYNEQFF. CDR3 nucleotide sequence: TGCGCCAGCAGCTTGACAGGGCCGCCCTACAATGAGCAGTTCTTC.

The chain is built from TRBV5-5 and TRBJ2-3, with D perhaps TRBD1 (6 bases). This CDR3 has 16 amino acids. V lost 2 bases and J 0 bases, leaving 13 bases between the germline ends. The germline gives CDR1 SGHKS, CDR2 YYEKEE (reference sequence). CDR3 DNA sequence: TGTGCCAGCAGCTTCCCGGACAGAATAAGCACAGATACGCAGTATTTT. Translated: CASSFPDRISTDTQYF.

The chain recombines TRBV5-1 with TRBJ2-2; perhaps D is TRBD1 or TRBD2 (5 bases each). Per the germline V gene, CDR1 is SGHRS and CDR2 is YFSETQ. Between the trimmed V and J ends, which lost 4 bases and 7 bases, there was a span of 23 bases. CDR3 length equals 17 residues. The CDR3, as DNA: TGCGCCAGCAGCCTCCCTCCGACCGGGACCACAAACGGGGAGCTGTTTTTT. Translation: CASSLPPTGTTNGELFF.

CDR3 protein: CASSETEGRGANVLTF. The CDR3 nucleotides read TGTGCCAGCAGTGAAACGGAGGGGCGGGGGGCCAACGTCCTGACTTTC. The chain employs TRBV25-1 and TRBJ2-6; D may be TRBD2 (6 bases). CDR3 length: 16 amino acids. The V gene lost 2 bases and the J gene lost 4 bases, with 12 bases spanning the gap. CDR1 and CDR2 (germline): MGHDK, SYGVNS. Full variable domain (rest looked up from reference TRBV25-1 and TRBJ2-6): EADIYQTPRYLVIGTGKKITLECSQTMGHDKMYWYQQDPGMELHLIHYSYGVNSTEKGDLSSESTVSRIRTEHFPLTLESARPSHTSQYLCASSETEGRGANVLTFGAGSRLTVL.

This clone was seen only once. The chain carries TRBV28 and TRBJ2-3; D assignment may be TRBD1 or TRBD2 (6 bases each). From germline, CDR1 is MDHEN and CDR2 SYDVKM. V lost 5 bases and J 4 bases, leaving 10 bases between the germline ends. This CDR3 contains 13 residues. The CDR3 DNA reads TGTGCCAGCAGTCCCGGGGGCTCAGATACGCAGTATTTT. This codes for CASSPGGSDTQYF. Drawing the rest from reference TRBV28 and TRBJ2-3, the complete variable domain is DVKVTQSSRYLVKRTGEKVFLECVQDMDHENMFWYRQDPGLGLRLIYFSYDVKMKEKGDIPEGYSVSREKKERFSLILESASTNQTSMYLCASSPGGSDTQYFGPGTRLTVL.

Regarding this clone: Other DNA sequences of this sample code for an identical CDR3. CDR3 protein: CASSQTGGNTEAFF. For the CDR3, the DNA is TGTGCCAGCAGTCAAACCGGAGGGAACACTGAAGCTTTCTTT. The chain couples TRBV9 to TRBJ1-1; D is unclear. Between the trimmed V and J ends, which lost 5 bases and 1 base, there was a span of 12 bases. The CDR3 loop spans 14 amino acids. Per germline, CDR1 SGDLS and CDR2 YYNGEE.

The chain combines TRBV10-3 with TRBJ1-5, with TRBD1 identical over 8 bases. V gave up 4 bases and J gave up 3 bases; unmatched junction bases: 5. This CDR3 has 15 residues. Germline values: CDR1 ENHRY, CDR2 SYGVKD. CDR3 nucleotide sequence: TGTGCCATCAGTGCGAGACAGGGGATCAATCAGCCCCAGCATTTT. Translation: CAISARQGINQPQHF.

V is TRBV5-4 and J is TRBJ2-7; D is perhaps TRBD2 (6 bases). Trimming removed 4 bases at V and 0 bases at J, with 11 bases between. The length of the CDR3 is 14 residues. Germline V CDR1 and CDR2: SGHNT, YYREEE (reference sequence). CDR3 nucleotide sequence: TGTGCCAGCAGCCATCCGGGGGTCTCCTACGAGCAGTACTTC. Protein: CASSHPGVSYEQYF.

The table lists this clone with a count of one. The rearrangement uses TRBV28 and TRBJ2-7; D might be TRBD2 (5 bases). Trimming took 5 bases from V and 3 from J, leaving 29 bases between them. The CDR3 length is 19 residues. Per the germline V gene, CDR1 is MDHEN and CDR2 is SYDVKM. CDR3 protein: CASSPNGELRTLNLYEQYF. In DNA, the CDR3 is TGTGCCAGCAGTCCCAACGGGGAATTAAGGACGCTAAACCTCTACGAGCAGTACTTC.

The sample holds a few counts of this clone. The genes are TRBV6-5 and TRBJ1-1, with a possible D match to TRBD1 (5 bases). There are 13 residues in the CDR3. Looked up from germline, CDR1 is MNHEY and CDR2 is SVGAGI. Trimming shortened V by 0 bases and J by 6 bases, and 8 bases separated the two germline ends. The CDR3 is CASSYSPQAEAFF. The CDR3 DNA sequence: TGTGCCAGCAGTTACTCGCCACAGGCTGAAGCTTTCTTT.

The rearrangement uses TRBV6-6 and TRBJ1-5; possibly TRBD1 for D (6 bases). The germline V gene encodes CDR1 MNHNY and CDR2 SVGAGI (reference sequence). V was shortened by 7 bases and J by 3 bases, with 16 bases between the two germline ends. This CDR3 spans 15 amino acids. The CDR3 bases are TGTGCCAGCAATAGAGGTAGACAGGTCAATCAGCCCCAGCATTTT. Its protein is CASNRGRQVNQPQHF.

This rearrangement joins TRBV28 to TRBJ1-5; possibly TRBD1 for D (5 bases). The V end was cut by 6 bases, the J end by 2 bases, with 17 bases between. CDR3 length: 16 residues. Per germline, CDR1 MDHEN and CDR2 SYDVKM. The CDR3 loop is CASSQRGTIGNQPQHF. The CDR3 coding sequence is TGTGCCAGCAGCCAAAGGGGTACGATAGGCAATCAGCCCCAGCATTTT.

This rearrangement joins TRBV5-1 to TRBJ1-3; no clear D gene. Trimming removed 4 bases from V and 2 bases from J, with 16 bases in between. The CDR3 runs 16 residues. The germline CDR1 and CDR2 sequences are SGHRS and YFSETQ. The CDR3 loop is CASSPHTGGTGNTIYF. CDR3 coding DNA: TGCGCCAGCAGCCCTCACACCGGCGGAACTGGAAACACCATATATTTT. The full variable domain, rest sourced from reference TRBV5-1 and TRBJ1-3, is KAGVTQTPRYLIKTRGQQVTLSCSPISGHRSVSWYQQTPGQGLQFLFEYFSETQRNKGNFPGRFSGRQFSNSRSEMNVSTLELGDSALYLCASSPHTGGTGNTIYFGEGSWLTVV.

The CDR3 DNA sequence: TGCGCCAGCAGCTCCCAGGGATTTGAAAAACTGTTTTTT. Translating gives CASSSQGFEKLFF. The chain links TRBV5-1 to TRBJ1-4; D perhaps matches TRBD1 (5 bases). V lost 3 bases, J lost 7 bases, and 10 bases lay in between. The germline V gene has CDR1 SGHRS and CDR2 YFSETQ. The CDR3 spans 13 residues.

A word on this clone: The junction does not match germline at one end; this may be a read error. CDR3 DNA sequence: TGTGCCACCAGTATAGCGGGAGGATACGAGCAGTACTTC. Translating it yields CATSIAGGYEQYF. The chain employs TRBV27 and TRBJ2-7, with 10 nucleotides matching TRBD2. This CDR3 contains 13 residues. Germline V lookup: CDR1 MNHEY, CDR2 SMNVEV (reference sequence).

The V call is TRBV2, the J call TRBJ2-7, with D perhaps matching TRBD1 (5 bases). Germline V CDR1 and CDR2: SNHLY, FYNNEI. The CDR3 extends over 14 amino acids. V was trimmed by 3 bases and J by 3 bases, leaving 12 bases between them. This CDR3 reads CASSELGAGYEQYF. CDR3 DNA sequence: TGTGCCAGCAGTGAGTTAGGGGCTGGCTACGAGCAGTACTTC.

V usage is TRBV29-1 and J usage is TRBJ1-2; 9 bases agree with TRBD1. There are 12 residues in the CDR3. Germline V gives CDR1 SQVTM, CDR2 ANQGSEA. J was trimmed by 9 bases and V by 3 bases; bases with no gene match: 5. The CDR3 bases are TGCAGCGTTGATCGGACAGGGGCCAGCTACACCTTC. It yields the protein CSVDRTGASYTF.

V usage is TRBV6-1 and J usage is TRBJ2-3, with D uncertain. V was pared by 4 bases and J by 0 bases, with 17 bases between. The length of the CDR3 is 17 residues. Looked up from germline, CDR1 is MNHNS and CDR2 is SASEGT. This CDR3 reads CASSASRRTASTDTQYF. The CDR3 DNA is TGTGCCAGCAGTGCTTCTAGGAGAACCGCTAGCACAGATACGCAGTATTTT.

The V call is TRBV4-1, the J call TRBJ2-7; D gene ambiguous. V was clipped by 3 bases and J by 4 bases, with 13 bases between them. Germline CDR1 MGHRA, CDR2 YSYEKL. This CDR3 has 14 amino acids. For the CDR3, the DNA is TGCGCCAGCAGCCAGAATAGAGCTCTTTACGAGCAGTACTTC. This translates into CASSQNRALYEQYF.

The J gene is TRBJ2-1, the V gene TRBV7-2; 14 bases align to TRBD2. CDR1 SGHTA and CDR2 FQGNSA come from the germline V gene. The CDR3 has 14 residues. The J segment lost 15 bases and the V segment lost 2 bases, leaving 6 bases of the junction unmatched. Here the CDR3 reads CASSLPTTSGRGFF. CDR3 nucleotides: TGTGCCAGCAGCTTACCGACGACTAGCGGGAGGGGGTTCTTC.

V is TRBV28 and J is TRBJ2-5; TRBD2 agrees at 7 bases. The length of the CDR3 is 14 residues. The germline V gene has CDR1 MDHEN and CDR2 SYDVKM. V lost 5 bases and J lost 2; bases outside the gene matches: 5. The CDR3 region is CASSRASGQETQYF. CDR3 nucleotide sequence: TGTGCCAGCAGTCGGGCTAGCGGACAAGAGACCCAGTACTTC.

The chain employs TRBV28 and TRBJ2-4, with 10 bases matching TRBD1. The length of the CDR3 is 16 residues. J was trimmed by 7 bases and V by 5 bases; bases with no gene match: 11. The V gene's germline CDR1 is MDHEN and CDR2 SYDVKM. CDR3 protein: CASSTTGGEGWNIQYF. Here the CDR3 DNA reads TGTGCCAGCAGTACGACAGGGGGCGAGGGATGGAACATTCAGTACTTC.

The chain recombines TRBV5-6 with TRBJ1-2, with D possibly being TRBD1 (5 bases). CDR1 is SGHDT and CDR2 is YYEEEE in the germline V gene. Trimming cost V 6 bases and J 8 bases, with 26 bases left between them. The CDR3 sequence is 16 residues long. The CDR3 protein is CASTTDLGGRKNGYTF. In nucleotides, the CDR3 is TGTGCCAGCACCACAGATCTCGGGGGACGGAAGAACGGCTACACCTTC. Combining the CDR3 with reference TRBV5-6 and TRBJ1-2 gives the whole variable domain DAGVTQSPTHLIKTRGQQVTLRCSPKSGHDTVSWYQQALGQGPQFIFQYYEEEERQRGNFPDRFSGHQFPNYSSELNVNALLLGDSALYLCASTTDLGGRKNGYTFGSGTRLTVV.

This CDR3 is CASSPARDKGTDTQYF. In DNA form, the CDR3 reads TGTGCCAGCAGCCCCGCGAGGGACAAGGGCACAGATACGCAGTATTTT. V and J are TRBV14 and TRBJ2-3; possible D gene TRBD1, 6 bases. The CDR3 covers 16 residues. The germline V gene encodes CDR1 SGHDN and CDR2 FVKESK. Between the trimmed V and J ends, which lost 4 bases and 1 base, there was a span of 15 bases.